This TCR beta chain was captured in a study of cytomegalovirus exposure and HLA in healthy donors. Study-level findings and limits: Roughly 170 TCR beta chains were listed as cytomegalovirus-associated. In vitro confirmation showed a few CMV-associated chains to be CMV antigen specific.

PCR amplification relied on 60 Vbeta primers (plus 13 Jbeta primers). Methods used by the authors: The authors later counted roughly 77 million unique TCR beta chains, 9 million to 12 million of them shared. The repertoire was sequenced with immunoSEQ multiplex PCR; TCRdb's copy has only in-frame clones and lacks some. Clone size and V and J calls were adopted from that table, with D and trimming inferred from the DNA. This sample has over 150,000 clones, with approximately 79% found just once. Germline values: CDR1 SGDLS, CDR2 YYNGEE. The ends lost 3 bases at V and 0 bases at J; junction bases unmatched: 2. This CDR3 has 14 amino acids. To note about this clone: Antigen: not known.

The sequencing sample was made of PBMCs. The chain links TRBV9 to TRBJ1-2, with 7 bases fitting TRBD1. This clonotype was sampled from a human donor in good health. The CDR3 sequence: CASSAGTANYGYTF. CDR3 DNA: TGTGCCAGCAGCGCCGGGACAGCTAACTATGGCTACACCTTC.